A single sample is the source of the 20 T cell receptor beta chains below, sequenced in a study of response to subunit inactivated influenza vaccine. TCRdb independently ran MiXCR on the RT-PCR reads; one entry per CDR3 protein. The sample carries about 650,000 distinct CDR3 sequences, around a sixth recorded once. The input for sequencing was PBMCs from blood, taken about 12 days after vaccination. The receptors were gathered from a man over 45 who received an inactivated influenza vaccine.

This clonotype appeared a few times. The rearrangement joins TRBV19 to TRBJ1-3; TRBD1 agrees at 7 bases. V was pared by 4 bases and J by 4 bases, with 10 bases of the junction left unmatched. The CDR3 has 16 residues. Looked up from germline, CDR1 is LNHDA and CDR2 is SQIVND (reference sequence). The CDR3 region has the DNA TGTGCCAGTAGTACGGACAGGCCGAGTGGCGGAAACACCATATATTTT. Translation: CASSTDRPSGGNTIYF.

This clonotype occurred many times. The rearrangement links TRBV5-1 to TRBJ2-7, with a weak D call TRBD2 (6 bases). The CDR3 runs to 12 residues. V was clipped by 4 bases and J by 5 bases, with 10 bases between them. Germline CDR1 is SGHRS and CDR2 is YFSETQ. The CDR3, as DNA: TGCGCCAGCAGCGGGGGACTTGACGAGCAGTACTTC. Protein product: CASSGGLDEQYF.

The J gene is TRBJ1-2, the V gene TRBV4-3; TRBD1 matches 7 bases. CDR1 is LGHNA, CDR2 YSLEER, per germline. Trimming cost V 1 base and J 4 bases; bases outside gene matches: 3. The CDR3 totals 14 residues. CDR3 loop: CASSQGGGFYGYTF. The CDR3 nucleotides are TGCGCCAGCAGCCAAGGAGGGGGCTTCTATGGCTACACCTTC.

This clonotype has a handful of counts. The rearrangement joins TRBV7-9 to TRBJ2-7; 10 bases map to TRBD1. V was pared by 6 bases and J by 5 bases, with 4 bases of the junction left unmatched. The length of the CDR3 is 13 residues. Per the germline V gene, CDR1 is SEHNR and CDR2 is FQNEAQ (reference sequence). The CDR3 coding sequence is TGTGCCAGCAGGACAGGGGGCCGGGACGAGCAGTACTTC. This gives the protein CASRTGGRDEQYF.

This rearrangement joins TRBV24-1 to TRBJ1-5, with 7 bases fitting TRBD1. The CDR3 runs to 16 residues. The germline V gene has CDR1 KGHDR and CDR2 SFDVKD. The V segment lost 4 bases and the J segment 4 bases; nucleotides outside the gene matches: 9. The CDR3 sequence: CATSDLRDSQNQPQHF. The CDR3 nucleotides read TGTGCCACCAGTGACCTCAGGGACAGCCAGAATCAGCCCCAGCATTTT.

V gene TRBV5-8 combines with J gene TRBJ2-1; TRBD2 might be the D (5 bases). This CDR3 has 14 residues. V was cut by 0 bases and J by 13 bases, with 17 bases left in between. Germline V gene data show CDR1 as SGHTS and CDR2 as YDEGEE. The CDR3 DNA reads TGTGCCAGCAGCTTGGCCACGAGACTACCTCTCCAGTTCTTC. This encodes CASSLATRLPLQFF.

This chain links TRBV28 with TRBJ2-1, with 9 bases identical to TRBD1. Germline loops: CDR1 MDHEN, CDR2 SYDVKM. This CDR3 has 15 amino acids. Trimming at V came to 5 bases and at J to 4 bases, leaving 6 bases not matched to a gene. CDR3 sequence (DNA): TGTGCCAGCAGTGAGGGACAGGGTCGTTACAATGAGCAGTTCTTC. It codes for CASSEGQGRYNEQFF.

The rearrangement joins TRBV29-1 to TRBJ2-2; a weak D match, TRBD1 (5 bases). Trimming left V 3 bases short and J 2 bases short, with 7 bases between. Germline V CDR1 and CDR2: SQVTM, ANQGSEA. The length of the CDR3 is 13 residues. CDR3 bases: TGCAGCGTTGAGGACATAAACACCGGGGAGCTGTTTTTT. Its protein product is CSVEDINTGELFF.

This rearrangement joins TRBV5-1 to TRBJ2-7, with TRBD1 as a possible D gene (7 bases). The CDR3 length is 16 residues. Germline V gene sequence: CDR1 SGHRS, CDR2 YFSETQ. Trimming pared 1 base from V and 2 bases from J, leaving 16 bases between. CDR3 loop: CASSLSLRDSTYEQYF. CDR3 coding DNA: TGCGCCAGCAGCTTGTCTTTGCGGGACAGTACCTACGAGCAGTACTTC.

The V gene is TRBV6-5, the J gene TRBJ1-1; weak D call: TRBD1 (5 bases). V was pared by 2 bases and J by 7 bases, with 14 bases between. Germline loops: CDR1 MNHEY, CDR2 SVGAGI. The CDR3 is made up of 14 amino acids. This chain's CDR3 is CASSYLGDLFEAFF. DNA of the CDR3: TGTGCCAGCAGTTACCTAGGGGACTTGTTTGAAGCTTTCTTT.

The J gene is TRBJ1-1, the V gene TRBV12-3 or TRBV12-4, with TRBD1 as a possible D gene (5 bases). This CDR3 contains 15 residues. The V gene lost 1 base and the J gene lost 2 bases, with 11 bases spanning the gap. CDR3 nucleotides: TGTGCCAGCAGTTTAGTCAGGAGGGGAAACACTGAAGCTTTCTTT. Translated: CASSLVRRGNTEAFF.

The gene calls are TRBV5-1 and TRBJ2-7; D remains ambiguous. Germline V gene lookup returns CDR1 SGHRS and CDR2 YFSETQ. This CDR3 contains 13 residues. V lost 0 bases and J lost 3, with 7 bases in between. The CDR3 loop reads CASSLEHNYEQYF. DNA for the CDR3: TGCGCCAGCAGCTTGGAACACAACTACGAGCAGTACTTC.

The chain uses TRBV12-5 and TRBJ2-7, with 12 positions matching TRBD1. The V gene end was trimmed by 3 bases and the J gene end by 6 bases; junction bases not matched to a gene: 9. CDR3 size: 16 residues. Germline V CDR1 and CDR2: LGHNT, FRNRAP. Here the CDR3 reads CASGFHTGDRGPEQYF. DNA of the CDR3: TGTGCTAGTGGTTTCCATACCGGGGACAGGGGGCCCGAGCAGTACTTC.

This clonotype was detected only a few times. This rearrangement joins TRBV5-1 to TRBJ2-1; D gene ambiguous. The CDR3 contains 12 residues. The germline CDR1 and CDR2 sequences are SGHRS and YFSETQ. With 6 bases removed from V and 4 bases from J, the gap between germline ends came to 8 bases. The CDR3 region is CASTFWYNEQFF. The CDR3 DNA sequence: TGCGCCAGCACCTTTTGGTACAATGAGCAGTTCTTC.

This clonotype was counted ten times or more. The chain employs TRBV7-9 and TRBJ2-7; D unresolved. The CDR3 length is 11 residues. Germline V lookup: CDR1 SEHNR, CDR2 FQNEAQ (reference sequence). V lost 5 bases to trimming and J lost 5 bases, with 7 bases between them. CDR3 sequence (DNA): TGTGCCAGCAGCCGGAAGGACGAGCAGTACTTC. It yields the protein CASSRKDEQYF.

This clonotype turned up a few times. This chain joins TRBV12-3 or TRBV12-4 and TRBJ1-2; TRBD1 matches at 8 bases. Trimming removed 5 bases from V and 7 bases from J; junction bases left unmatched: 0. This CDR3 spans 11 amino acids. As DNA, the CDR3 is TGTGCCAGCAGTACAGGGGGTGGCTACACCTTC. Encoded protein: CASSTGGGYTF.

The table lists this clonotype with many counts. The gene calls are TRBV10-3 and TRBJ1-1, with 8 bases aligning to TRBD1. Germline CDR1 reads ENHRY; CDR2 reads SYGVKD. The CDR3 length is 16 residues. V dropped 6 bases and J dropped 0; count of bases not matched to a gene: 9. The CDR3 coding sequence is TGTGCCATCAGACCCCGGGACAGGCGCATGAACACTGAAGCTTTCTTT. This gives the protein CAIRPRDRRMNTEAFF.

The chain is built from TRBV10-2 and TRBJ2-5, with 7 positions matching TRBD2. Germline values: CDR1 WSHSY, CDR2 SAAADI. J gave up 2 bases and V 4 bases, and 4 bases lay outside the gene matches. The CDR3 extends over 14 amino acids. CDR3 bases: TGCGCCAGCAGTGGCCAGCGGGGACAAGAGACCCAGTACTTC. It translates to CASSGQRGQETQYF.

This clonotype has a handful of counts. The chain joins TRBV29-1 to TRBJ2-5, with D hard to call. CDR3 length: 13 residues. Germline V lookup: CDR1 SQVTM, CDR2 ANQGSEA. V lost 3 bases, J lost 5 bases, and 13 bases lay in between. CDR3 bases: TGCAGCGTTGAGGGTATAAACGATGAGACCCAGTACTTC. Its protein is CSVEGINDETQYF.

The chain employs TRBV30 and TRBJ2-2, with TRBD2 as a possible D gene (7 bases). The CDR3 has 15 residues. V was pared by 7 bases and J by 7 bases, with 22 bases between. Looked up from germline, CDR1 is GTSNPN and CDR2 is SVGIG (reference sequence). CDR3 sequence (DNA): TGTGCCTCACTTCCACCGGGCGGGGGCTTCGGGGAGCTGTTTTTT. Its translation: CASLPPGGGFGELFF.